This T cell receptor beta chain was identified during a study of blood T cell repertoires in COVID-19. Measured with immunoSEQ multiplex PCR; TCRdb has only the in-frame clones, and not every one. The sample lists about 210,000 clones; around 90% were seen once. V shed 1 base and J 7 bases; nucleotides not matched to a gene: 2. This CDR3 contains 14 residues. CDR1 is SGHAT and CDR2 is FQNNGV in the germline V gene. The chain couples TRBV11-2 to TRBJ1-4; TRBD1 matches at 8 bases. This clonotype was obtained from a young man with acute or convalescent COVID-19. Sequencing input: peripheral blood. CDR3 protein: CASSLGQGREKLFF. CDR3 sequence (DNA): TGTGCCAGCAGCTTAGGACAGGGGCGTGAAAAACTGTTTTTT.